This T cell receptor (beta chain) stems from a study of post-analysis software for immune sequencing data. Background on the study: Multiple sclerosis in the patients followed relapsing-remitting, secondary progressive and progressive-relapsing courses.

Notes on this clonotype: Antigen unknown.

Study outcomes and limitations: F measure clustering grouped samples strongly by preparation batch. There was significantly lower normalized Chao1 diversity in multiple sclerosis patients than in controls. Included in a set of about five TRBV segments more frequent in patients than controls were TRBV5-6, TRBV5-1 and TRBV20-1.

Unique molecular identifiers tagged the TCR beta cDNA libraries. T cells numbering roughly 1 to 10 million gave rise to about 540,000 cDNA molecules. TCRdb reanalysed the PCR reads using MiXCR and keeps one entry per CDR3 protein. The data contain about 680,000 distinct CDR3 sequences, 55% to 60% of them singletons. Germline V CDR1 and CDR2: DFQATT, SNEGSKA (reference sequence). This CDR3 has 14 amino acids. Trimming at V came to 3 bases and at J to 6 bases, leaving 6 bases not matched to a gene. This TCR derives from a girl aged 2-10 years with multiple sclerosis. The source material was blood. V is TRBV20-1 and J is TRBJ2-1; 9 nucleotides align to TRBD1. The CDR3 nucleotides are TGCAGTGCTAGGGGACAGGGCTCGATCAATGAGCAGTTCTTC. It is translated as CSARGQGSINEQFF.